The present T cell receptor (beta chain) was sequenced within a study of shared clonotypes between healthy human individuals. Study information: Per-donor plates numbered three CD4 naive, three CD4 memory, two CD8 naive and one CD8 memory.

CDR3 length: 15 amino acids. The germline V gene encodes CDR1 WNHNN and CDR2 SYGVQD (reference sequence). After removal of 5 bases from V and 4 bases from J, the junction contained 4 bases not matched to a gene. Study donors comprised healthy, HIV-negative adults devoid of recent acute infection or vaccination. An even split of each subset's genomic DNA across several immunoSEQ plates was performed. The assay was immunoSEQ multiplex PCR, and TCRdb's table has in-frame clones only and misses some. The table has fewer than 1.6 million clones, roughly 98.5% seen once. V and J are TRBV10-1 and TRBJ2-7; 14 positions match TRBD2. This TCR came from a man aged 30-40 years in good health. Specimen: naive CD4+ T cells sorted from blood. Subset in this sample: CD45RA+ positively selected. CDR3 DNA sequence: TGCGCCAGCAGTACCGGGACTAGCGGGAGTTACGAGCAGTACTTC. It yields the protein CASSTGTSGSYEQYF.